The clone carrying this T cell receptor (beta chain) was detected a few times. A much larger clone differs from this one at a single base, so this may be a read error. Other DNA variants within this sample encode the same CDR3. V lost 5 bases, J lost 0 bases, and 10 bases lay in between. This CDR3 region has 15 residues. From germline, CDR1 is SGHVS and CDR2 FNYEAQ. The sample originates from a study of long-term antiretroviral therapy in people with HIV. Before DNA extraction, about 0.85-10 million cryopreserved PBMC were held in the samples. Investigators performed immunoSEQ version v3.0 at survey level. A target of roughly 40,000-55,000 T-cell genomes per sample was set for sequencing. Sequenced by immunoSEQ multiplex PCR; TCRdb stores in-frame clones only, minus some. Of about 27,000 clones listed, around four fifths are singletons.

This chain connects TRBV7-6 to TRBJ1-4; a weak D match, TRBD1 (6 bases). The sequence came from a man aged 18 to 30 with HIV. Sequencing was performed on unsorted PBMCs, taken 0.8 years before starting antiretroviral therapy. The CDR3 DNA is TGTGCCAGCAGCCCGACAGGATCAACTAATGAAAAACTGTTTTTT. This codes for CASSPTGSTNEKLFF.